The 31 T cell receptor beta chains below were found in one sample sequenced in a study of blood T cell repertoires in COVID-19. The table came from immunoSEQ multiplex PCR; TCRdb's copy has only in-frame clones and leaves some out. The table has 300,000 or so clones, around 90% seen once. What was sequenced was peripheral blood. These receptors were taken from a middle-aged woman with acute or convalescent COVID-19.

The chain links TRBV12-3 or TRBV12-4 to TRBJ1-2, with TRBD1 as a possible D gene (5 bases). The CDR3 is 12 residues long. The germline V and J ends were trimmed by 4 bases and 7 bases, with 10 bases remaining between them. Here the CDR3 reads CASSSQGGGYTF. The CDR3 bases are TGTGCCAGCAGTTCCCAGGGAGGTGGCTACACCTTC.

This clone occurred once. The chain employs TRBV5-4 and TRBJ2-2; a possible D gene is TRBD2 (6 bases). This CDR3 comprises 16 residues. Germline assignment: CDR1 SGHNT and CDR2 YYREEE (reference sequence). V was cut by 4 bases and J by 4 bases, with 17 bases left in between. CDR3 sequence reads: CASSHPAGTSTGELFF. The CDR3, as DNA: TGTGCCAGCAGCCACCCGGCAGGGACTTCCACCGGGGAGCTGTTTTTT.

This clone was seen a handful of times. The J gene is TRBJ2-2, the V gene TRBV11-2, with TRBD2 matching 11 bases. Germline values: CDR1 SGHAT, CDR2 FQNNGV. The CDR3 totals 14 residues. The junction had 3 bases not matched to a gene; V was cut back by 3 bases and J by 9 bases. CDR3 nucleotide sequence: TGTGCCAGCAGCTTGTCTAGCGGGGGGAGGGAGCTGTTTTTT. Translation: CASSLSSGGRELFF.

The rearrangement joins TRBV11-2 to TRBJ1-3; 7 bases fit TRBD1. Per germline, CDR1 SGHAT and CDR2 FQNNGV. The CDR3 is 18 amino acids. The junction had 13 bases not matched to a gene; V was cut back by 1 base and J by 4 bases. The CDR3, as DNA: TGTGCCAGCAGCTTAGGTAAAGGGGGCTCATCGGAAGGAAACACCATATATTTT. This sequence encodes CASSLGKGGSSEGNTIYF.

This rearrangement joins TRBV5-1 to TRBJ2-2, with a tentative D call TRBD2 (5 bases). Per the germline V gene, CDR1 is SGHRS and CDR2 is YFSETQ. The germline V and J ends were trimmed by 4 bases and 6 bases, with 13 bases remaining between them. This CDR3 region has 14 residues. CDR3 sequence (DNA): TGCGCCAGCAGCGGACGCGGAGGAGCCGGGGAGCTGTTTTTT. As protein: CASSGRGGAGELFF.

The CDR3 bases are TGTGCCAGCAGCCAAGTAGTTTCAACTAGCGGCGTGTACCAAGAGACCCAGTACTTC. It specifies CASSQVVSTSGVYQETQYF. The chain employs TRBV3-1 (or the pseudogene TRBV3-2) and TRBJ2-5; 8 nucleotides align to TRBD2. The V and J ends lost 1 base and 0 bases, in that order; junction bases with no gene match: 13. Looked up from germline, CDR1 is LGHDT and CDR2 is YNNKEL (reference sequence). The CDR3 runs 19 residues.

The rearrangement uses TRBV5-1 and TRBJ2-3, with D possibly being TRBD1 (6 bases). V lost 3 bases and J lost 2, with 19 bases in between. CDR3 length: 17 amino acids. Germline V gene lookup returns CDR1 SGHRS and CDR2 YFSETQ. The CDR3 coding sequence is TGCGCCAGCAGCTACGTACAGGGATCGATTCTCACAGATACGCAGTATTTT. As protein: CASSYVQGSILTDTQYF.

Points on this clone: Other DNA variants within this sample encode the same CDR3. Written as DNA, the CDR3 is TGCAGCGTTGATGGGGGGGGACAGGGGAAGGGTAACTATGGCTACACCTTC. This encodes CSVDGGGQGKGNYGYTF. V is TRBV29-1 and J is TRBJ1-2, with TRBD1 identical over 10 bases. The length of the CDR3 is 17 residues. The germline V gene has CDR1 SQVTM and CDR2 ANQGSEA. J gave up 1 base and V 3 bases, and 11 bases lay outside the gene matches.

This rearrangement joins TRBV7-8 to TRBJ1-6, with D possibly being TRBD1 (6 bases). V lost 5 bases to trimming and J lost 5 bases, with 10 bases between them. The CDR3 runs 14 residues. CDR1 SGHVS and CDR2 FQNEAQ come from the germline V gene. The CDR3 nucleotides read TGTGCCAGCAGCGGGAGGGGGGATAATTCACCCCTCCACTTT. Its protein is CASSGRGDNSPLHF.

This chain links TRBV7-2 with TRBJ2-6; perhaps TRBD1 as D (6 bases). The CDR3 is made up of 16 amino acids. Trimming removed 3 bases at V and 0 bases at J, with 9 bases between. From germline, CDR1 is SGHTA and CDR2 FQGNSA. In DNA form, the CDR3 reads TGTGCCAGCAGCTTCGAGGGGGACTCTGGGGCCAACGTCCTGACTTTC. The encoded protein is CASSFEGDSGANVLTF. Using reference TRBV7-2 and TRBJ2-6 for the parts outside the CDR3, the full variable domain is GAGVSQSPSNKVTEKGKDVELRCDPISGHTALYWYRQSLGQGLEFLIYFQGNSAPDKSGLPSDRFSAERTGGSVSTLTIQRTQQEDSAVYLCASSFEGDSGANVLTFGAGSRLTVL.

The V call is TRBV6-2 or TRBV6-3, the J call TRBJ2-7; TRBD1 might be the D (6 bases). The CDR3 runs to 14 residues. CDR1 is MNHEY and CDR2 is SVGEGT in the germline V gene. The germline V and J ends were trimmed by 0 bases and 10 bases, with 16 bases remaining between them. The CDR3 region has the DNA TGTGCCAGCAGTTACTCTACAGGGTTTCAGGAACAGTACGTC. It is translated as CASSYSTGFQEQYV.

V and J are TRBV7-3 and TRBJ2-5, with 7 positions matching TRBD2. The CDR3 runs to 16 residues. V shed 2 bases, J shed 4 bases, and the junction held 10 bases outside the gene matches. Germline V gene data show CDR1 as SGHTA and CDR2 as FQGTGA. Here the CDR3 reads CASSLGTQRGRETQYF. CDR3 DNA sequence: TGTGCCAGCAGCTTAGGGACTCAGCGGGGAAGAGAGACCCAGTACTTC.

The chain joins TRBV5-1 to TRBJ1-1, with TRBD1 matching 8 bases. CDR1 is SGHRS and CDR2 is YFSETQ in the germline V gene. The CDR3 loop spans 15 amino acids. V shed 3 bases and J 4 bases; nucleotides not matched to a gene: 8. The CDR3: CASSYGTGQGTEAFF. As DNA, the CDR3 is TGCGCCAGCAGCTACGGGACAGGTCAGGGCACTGAAGCTTTCTTT.

The chain carries TRBV6-6 and TRBJ1-1; D may be TRBD1 (5 bases). Germline V gives CDR1 MNHNY, CDR2 SVGAGI (reference sequence). The V and J ends lost 0 bases and 8 bases respectively, with 10 bases between them. The CDR3 totals 13 residues. In nucleotides, the CDR3 is TGTGCCAGCAGTTACTCGGAGGGGCCCGAAGCTTTCTTT. This sequence encodes CASSYSEGPEAFF.

This clone came up once. The rearrangement joins TRBV27 to TRBJ2-2; no definite D call. The germline V and J ends were trimmed by 2 bases and 0 bases, with 7 bases remaining between them. Germline V CDR1 and CDR2: MNHEY, SMNVEV (reference sequence). The CDR3 has 15 residues. The CDR3, as DNA: TGTGCCAGCAGTTTAATTCAGGCGAACACCGGGGAGCTGTTTTTT. It encodes CASSLIQANTGELFF.

This rearrangement joins TRBV5-1 to TRBJ2-1; 13 bases align to TRBD2. The CDR3 length is 17 residues. Germline V gives CDR1 SGHRS, CDR2 YFSETQ. V trimming: 1 base; J trimming: 9 bases; junction bases outside the gene matches: 10. CDR3 DNA sequence: TGCGCCAGCAGCTTGCAGGGGGAAGGACTAGCGGGGGTTGAGCAGTTCTTC. Protein product: CASSLQGEGLAGVEQFF.

The rearrangement links TRBV5-1 to TRBJ1-1; 7 bases are a match to TRBD1. With V trimmed by 1 base and J by 4 bases, 7 bases remained unmatched. This CDR3 region has 15 residues. The germline V gene has CDR1 SGHRS and CDR2 YFSETQ. The CDR3 loop reads CASSLRGTETTEAFF. The CDR3 DNA sequence: TGCGCCAGCAGCTTGAGGGGGACAGAGACCACTGAAGCTTTCTTT. Full variable domain (missing parts from reference TRBV5-1 and TRBJ1-1): KAGVTQTPRYLIKTRGQQVTLSCSPISGHRSVSWYQQTPGQGLQFLFEYFSETQRNKGNFPGRFSGRQFSNSRSEMNVSTLELGDSALYLCASSLRGTETTEAFFGQGTRLTVV.

This chain connects TRBV7-2 to TRBJ2-3; 13 nucleotides match TRBD2. Germline trimming cut 5 bases from V and 6 bases from J; bases unmatched to any gene: 11. CDR3 length equals 17 residues. Germline V CDR1 and CDR2: SGHTA, FQGNSA. CDR3 residues: CASSLLAGGPSADTQYF. The CDR3 DNA reads as TGTGCCAGCAGCCTACTAGCGGGGGGGCCCAGCGCGGATACGCAGTATTTT.

This chain uses TRBV6-5 with TRBJ1-2, with TRBD1 matching over 10 bases. This CDR3 is 13 amino acids long. Losses at the gene ends were 7 bases for V and 8 bases for J; bases not matched to a gene: 7. Germline V gene lookup returns CDR1 MNHEY and CDR2 SVGAGI. For the CDR3, the DNA is TGTGCCAGCACCAGGACAGGGGGTTTCGGCTACACCTTC. This sequence encodes CASTRTGGFGYTF.

The chain couples TRBV4-2 to TRBJ2-1; the match to TRBD1 covers 10 bases. Germline CDR1 and CDR2: LGHNA and YNFKEQ. CDR3 length: 16 amino acids. V lost 1 base and J lost 6; bases outside the gene matches: 6. CDR3 DNA: TGTGCCAGCAGCCAAGTGGGACAGGGGTCCCTCAATGAGCAGTTCTTC. Translating it yields CASSQVGQGSLNEQFF.

This clone came up once. The chain has TRBV5-1 and TRBJ1-1; 9 bases fit TRBD1. This CDR3 region has 18 residues. From germline, CDR1 is SGHRS and CDR2 YFSETQ. V was pared by 4 bases and J by 0 bases, with 13 bases of the junction left unmatched. The CDR3 nucleotides read TGCGCCAGCAGCACCCTAGACAGGGGGACAGCCCTGAACACTGAAGCTTTCTTT. Amino acid sequence: CASSTLDRGTALNTEAFF.

The chain is built from TRBV12-5 and TRBJ2-2; possibly TRBD1 for D (6 bases). Looked up from germline, CDR1 is LGHNT and CDR2 is FRNRAP. The V end lost 2 bases, the J end lost 1 base, and 14 bases lay between the germline ends. The CDR3 is 17 amino acids. The CDR3 coding sequence is TGTGCTAGTGGTTTGATTACAGGGAGAGGGAACACCGGGGAGCTGTTTTTT. This codes for CASGLITGRGNTGELFF.

V usage is TRBV18 and J usage is TRBJ1-1; 9 positions match TRBD1. The CDR3 contains 13 residues. Unmatched junction bases numbered 8, after V lost 4 bases and J lost 11 bases. Germline V CDR1 and CDR2: KGHSH, LQKENI. The CDR3 spells CASSLNRDRVAFF. DNA for the CDR3: TGTGCCAGCTCACTAAACCGGGACAGGGTTGCTTTCTTT.

This chain uses TRBV5-6 with TRBJ2-7; D possibly corresponds to TRBD2 (5 bases). The CDR3 is made up of 16 amino acids. V shed 1 base and J shed 4 bases, with 18 bases lying between them. Germline assignment: CDR1 SGHDT and CDR2 YYEEEE. The CDR3 region has the DNA TGTGCCAGCAGCTTGATTATCGGAGGAGTAGGTTACGAGCAGTACGTC. This codes for CASSLIIGGVGYEQYV.

This rearrangement joins TRBV5-6 to TRBJ2-5, with D maybe TRBD2 (5 bases). Trimming stripped 3 bases from V and 5 bases from J, with 17 bases between. This CDR3 is 15 amino acids long. Germline V gives CDR1 SGHDT, CDR2 YYEEEE. The CDR3 loop is CASSYGAYSGETQYF. As DNA, the CDR3 is TGTGCCAGCAGCTATGGAGCGTATTCGGGGGAGACCCAGTACTTC.

V is TRBV15 and J is TRBJ1-3; no clear D. Germline CDR1 is LNHNV and CDR2 is YYDKDF (reference sequence). The CDR3 is made up of 14 amino acids. The germline V and J ends were trimmed by 6 bases and 0 bases, with 9 bases remaining between them. The DNA of the CDR3 is TGTGCCACCAGAGGCCGGAGCTCTGGAAACACCATATATTTT. Amino acid sequence: CATRGRSSGNTIYF.

The gene calls are TRBV7-2 and TRBJ1-1, with D perhaps TRBD1 (6 bases). CDR1 and CDR2 (germline): SGHTA, FQGNSA. CDR3 length equals 15 residues. Trimming shortened V by 6 bases and J by 1 base, and 15 bases separated the two germline ends. CDR3 amino acids: CASSPGVLGNTEAFF. DNA of the CDR3: TGTGCCAGCAGTCCAGGGGTTTTGGGGAACACTGAAGCTTTCTTT.

The chain couples TRBV6-5 to TRBJ1-4; possibly TRBD1 for D (6 bases). Looked up from germline, CDR1 is MNHEY and CDR2 is SVGAGI. The CDR3 extends over 13 amino acids. The germline V and J ends were trimmed by 2 bases and 7 bases, with 8 bases remaining between them. The CDR3 DNA reads TGTGCCAGCAGTTACGGGGGCCTTGAAAAACTGTTTTTT. Residues: CASSYGGLEKLFF.

This rearrangement joins TRBV5-4 to TRBJ2-1, with 8 bases fitting TRBD1. CDR1 and CDR2 from the germline V gene are SGHNT and YYREEE (reference sequence). The CDR3 has 16 residues. Trimming removed 2 bases from V and 7 bases from J; junction bases left unmatched: 11. The chain's CDR3 is CASSFPGGSPGNEQFF. CDR3 coding DNA: TGTGCCAGCAGCTTTCCAGGGGGCTCCCCGGGGAATGAGCAGTTCTTC.

This chain connects TRBV5-8 to TRBJ1-3, with no clear D. The CDR3 consists of 14 residues. Per germline, CDR1 SGHTS and CDR2 YDEGEE. V was shortened by 0 bases and J by 0 bases, with 4 bases between the two germline ends. CDR3 protein: CASSLGLSGNTIYF. In DNA form, the CDR3 reads TGTGCCAGCAGCTTGGGTCTCTCTGGAAACACCATATATTTT.

The chain links TRBV19 to TRBJ1-6; 7 nucleotides align to TRBD1. Losses at the gene ends were 3 bases for V and 6 bases for J; bases not matched to a gene: 2. The CDR3 loop spans 14 amino acids. The germline V gene has CDR1 LNHDA and CDR2 SQIVND (reference sequence). The CDR3 region has the DNA TGTGCCAGTAGTATCGGGACAGCTAATTCACCCCTCCACTTT. It is translated as CASSIGTANSPLHF.